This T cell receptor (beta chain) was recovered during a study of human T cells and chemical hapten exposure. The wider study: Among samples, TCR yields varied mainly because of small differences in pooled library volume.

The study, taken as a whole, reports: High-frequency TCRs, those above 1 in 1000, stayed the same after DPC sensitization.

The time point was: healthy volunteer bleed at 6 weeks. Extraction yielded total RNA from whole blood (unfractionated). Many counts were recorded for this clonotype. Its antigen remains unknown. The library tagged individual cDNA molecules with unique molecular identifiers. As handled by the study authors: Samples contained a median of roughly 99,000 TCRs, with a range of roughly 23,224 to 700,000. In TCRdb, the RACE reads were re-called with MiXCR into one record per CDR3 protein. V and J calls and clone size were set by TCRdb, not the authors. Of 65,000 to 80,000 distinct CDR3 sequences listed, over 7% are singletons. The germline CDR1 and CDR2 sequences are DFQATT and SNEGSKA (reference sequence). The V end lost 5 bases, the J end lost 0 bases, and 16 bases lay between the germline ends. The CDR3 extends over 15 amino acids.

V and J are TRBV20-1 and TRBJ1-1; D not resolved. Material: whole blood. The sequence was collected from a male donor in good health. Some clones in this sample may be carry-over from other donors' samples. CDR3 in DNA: TGCAGTGCTTGCCCCGGAGGCCGCTTGAACACTGAAGCTTTCTTT. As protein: CSACPGGRLNTEAFF.